This T cell receptor (beta chain) was found in a study of T cells in Graves' hyperthyroidism and ophthalmopathy. The table lists this clonotype with a few counts. What it recognizes is unknown. This may be a read error, as it is one base from a much larger clone. Study observations and caveats: Blood also showed most of the thyroid clonotypes that were expanded above 0.001.

TCR beta CDR3 regions were amplified from RNA transcripts. RT-PCR in the first round (using the HTBI primer set) targeted the TCR CDR3. Each CDR3 protein gets one entry after TCRdb re-called the multiplex PCR reads with MiXCR. The repertoire holds 450,000 to 600,000 distinct CDR3 sequences, 14% seen once, with approximately 14% in the top ten. This CDR3 contains 11 residues. Germline V gene sequence: CDR1 MDHEN, CDR2 SYDVKM. Trimming removed 5 bases at V and 3 bases at J, with 5 bases between. The chain couples TRBV28 to TRBJ2-7; no definite D call. The sequence was collected from a woman aged 40-49 years with Graves' hyperthyroidism. Material for sequencing was blood. The CDR3 sequence is CASSAYYEQYF. In DNA, the CDR3 is TGTGCCAGCAGTGCCTACTACGAGCAGTACTTC.